The 18 T cell receptor beta chains listed next were all sequenced from one sample in a study of blood T cell repertoires in COVID-19. Produced via immunoSEQ multiplex PCR; TCRdb's table is partial and in-frame only. The sample gives 140,000 to 150,000 clones, approximately 80% of which show up once; roughly 4.9% is in the top ten. Sequencing used peripheral blood. These TCRs come from a human donor in a cohort sampled during active COVID-19.

The V gene is TRBV27, the J gene TRBJ2-3; 9 bases map to TRBD2. CDR1 is MNHEY and CDR2 is SMNVEV in the germline V gene (reference sequence). V was clipped by 5 bases and J by 0 bases; unmatched bases: 9. The CDR3 has 17 residues. The CDR3 DNA reads TGTGCCAGCAGTCGATCCCTAGCGGGGAGTAGCACAGATACGCAGTATTTT. This sequence encodes CASSRSLAGSSTDTQYF.

A few counts support this clone. V gene TRBV11-2 combines with J gene TRBJ1-3, with D maybe TRBD1 (6 bases). Germline-derived CDR1 and CDR2 are SGHAT and FQNNGV. V dropped 3 bases and J dropped 0 bases, with 9 bases sitting between them. There are 15 residues in the CDR3. Here the CDR3 reads CASSFQGHSGNTIYF. The CDR3 DNA is TGTGCCAGCAGCTTTCAGGGGCACTCTGGAAACACCATATATTTT. Complete variable domain (other parts from reference TRBV11-2 and TRBJ1-3): EAGVAQSPRYKIIEKRQSVAFWCNPISGHATLYWYQQILGQGPKLLIQFQNNGVVDDSQLPKDRFSAERLKGVDSTLKIQPAKLEDSAVYLCASSFQGHSGNTIYFGEGSWLTVV.

This sequence joins TRBV2 and TRBJ1-4; no clear D. Trimming left V 4 bases short and J 4 bases short, with 10 bases between. The CDR3 runs to 14 residues. CDR1 and CDR2 from the germline V gene are SNHLY and FYNNEI. This CDR3 reads CASSVARNNEKLFF. The CDR3 coding sequence is TGTGCCAGCAGTGTGGCCAGAAATAATGAAAAACTGTTTTTT.

The rearrangement links TRBV25-1 to TRBJ1-1; 7 nucleotides agree with TRBD1. CDR1 and CDR2 from the germline V gene are MGHDK and SYGVNS. This CDR3 is built from 13 residues. Trimming took 8 bases from V and 2 from J; bases not matched to a gene: 5. The CDR3: CASRYRGNTEAFF. CDR3 DNA: TGTGCCAGCCGATACAGGGGAAACACTGAAGCTTTCTTT.

The V gene is TRBV2, the J gene TRBJ2-1; 10 positions match TRBD2. The germline V gene encodes CDR1 SNHLY and CDR2 FYNNEI. V lost 6 bases to trimming and J lost 6 bases; unmatched junction nucleotides: 5. The CDR3 consists of 14 residues. The CDR3: CASRAGTSANEQFF. Here the CDR3 DNA reads TGTGCCAGCAGGGCCGGGACTAGCGCCAATGAGCAGTTCTTC.

The V and J genes are TRBV18 and TRBJ2-3, with 8 bases aligning to TRBD2. This CDR3 spans 16 amino acids. The germline CDR1 and CDR2 sequences are KGHSH and LQKENI. V gave up 2 bases and J gave up 4 bases; unmatched junction bases: 8. Written as DNA, the CDR3 is TGTGCCAGCTCACCAAGTGGCGGGAGGAATCCAGATACGCAGTATTTT. As protein: CASSPSGGRNPDTQYF.

V and J are TRBV5-1 and TRBJ1-1; TRBD1 aligns across 7 bases. The J segment lost 0 bases and the V segment lost 4 bases, leaving 6 bases of the junction unmatched. The CDR3 covers 15 residues. Germline CDR1 is SGHRS and CDR2 is YFSETQ. The DNA for the CDR3 is TGCGCCAGCAGCCTACGACAGGGCATGAACACTGAAGCTTTCTTT. It encodes CASSLRQGMNTEAFF.

The chain has TRBV19 and TRBJ2-2; D is possibly TRBD2 (7 bases). Trimming took 6 bases from V and 4 from J, leaving 9 bases between them. The germline V gene encodes CDR1 LNHDA and CDR2 SQIVND (reference sequence). The CDR3 runs to 13 residues. CDR3 residues: CASRGGGTGELFF. The DNA of the CDR3 is TGTGCCAGTAGGGGAGGGGGCACCGGGGAGCTGTTTTTT.

J is TRBJ1-1 and V is TRBV19, with D unresolved. CDR1 and CDR2 from the germline V gene are LNHDA and SQIVND (reference sequence). This CDR3 is built from 13 residues. V was cut by 5 bases and J by 0 bases, with 7 bases left in between. The DNA for the CDR3 is TGTGCCAGTAGTCCCCAAATGAACACTGAAGCTTTCTTT. This translates into CASSPQMNTEAFF.

The sample holds a few counts of this clone. The chain links TRBV5-1 to TRBJ2-7; 9 bases are a match to TRBD1. The CDR3 spans 15 residues. CDR1 is SGHRS and CDR2 is YFSETQ in the germline V gene. The V gene end was trimmed by 1 base and the J gene end by 1 base; junction bases not matched to a gene: 3. The CDR3: CASSLLGQGSYEQYF. The DNA for the CDR3 is TGCGCCAGCAGCTTGTTGGGACAGGGTTCCTACGAGCAGTACTTC.

CDR3 residues: CASNSRGGAAGNSPLHF. CDR3 bases: TGTGCCAGCAACTCAAGAGGGGGGGCGGCGGGGAATTCACCCCTCCACTTT. The V gene is TRBV5-4, the J gene TRBJ1-6; perhaps TRBD1 as D (6 bases). The CDR3 extends over 17 amino acids. Trimming stripped 6 bases from V and 7 bases from J, with 23 bases between. The germline CDR1 and CDR2 sequences are SGHNT and YYREEE (reference sequence).

The chain carries TRBV24-1 and TRBJ2-6, with 10 bases aligning to TRBD1. Germline V CDR1 and CDR2: KGHDR, SFDVKD. V was clipped by 5 bases and J by 0 bases; unmatched bases: 9. The CDR3 is 19 amino acids. CDR3 protein: CATSGDRGQLSSGANVLTF. CDR3 in DNA: TGTGCCACCAGTGGCGACAGGGGGCAATTAAGCTCTGGGGCCAACGTCCTGACTTTC.

In its sample, this clone was seen a few times. The chain joins TRBV10-1 to TRBJ2-7; D may be TRBD1 (6 bases). The CDR3 loop spans 13 amino acids. Trimming took 11 bases from V and 0 from J, leaving 14 bases between them. Germline V gene data show CDR1 as WNHNN and CDR2 as SYGVQD (reference sequence). As DNA, the CDR3 is TGCGCCGGGGGACATTTAAGCTCCTACGAGCAGTACTTC. This encodes CAGGHLSSYEQYF.

The rearrangement uses TRBV6-5 and TRBJ2-2, with D hard to call. The V end lost 11 bases, the J end lost 1 base, and 11 bases lay between the germline ends. The V gene's germline CDR1 is MNHEY and CDR2 SVGAGI. There are 13 residues in the CDR3. The CDR3 nucleotides are TGTGCCGTCCTTGGGCGGAACACCGGGGAGCTGTTTTTT. Its translation: CAVLGRNTGELFF.

This chain links TRBV30 with TRBJ1-1; no definite D call. Looked up from germline, CDR1 is GTSNPN and CDR2 is SVGIG (reference sequence). Trimming took 2 bases from V and 1 from J, leaving 11 bases between them. The CDR3 loop spans 14 amino acids. The CDR3 DNA follows: TGTGCCTGGAGTTACGTGACGGGGAACACTGAAGCTTTCTTT. As protein: CAWSYVTGNTEAFF. The complete variable domain, with remaining parts taken from reference TRBV30 and TRBJ1-1, reads SQTIHQWPATLVQPVGSPLSLECTVEGTSNPNLYWYRQAAGRGLQLLFYSVGIGQISSEVPQNLSASRPQDRQFILSSKKLLLSDSGFYLCAWSYVTGNTEAFFGQGTRLTVV.

About this clone itself: The junction departs from the called germline gene at one end, perhaps through a read error. This chain uses TRBV30 with TRBJ1-1; D call uncertain. Germline CDR1 and CDR2: GTSNPN and SVGIG (reference sequence). This CDR3 has 11 amino acids. In DNA, the CDR3 is TGTGCCTGGGGTGTTGGGCCTGAAGCTTTCTTT. Its protein is CAWGVGPEAFF.

This chain connects TRBV18 to TRBJ1-1; 10 bases are shared with TRBD1. CDR3 length equals 14 residues. CDR1 is KGHSH and CDR2 is LQKENI in the germline V gene. Trimming removed 5 bases from V and 1 base from J; junction bases left unmatched: 1. This CDR3 is CASSGDRGNTEAFF. The CDR3 coding sequence is TGTGCCAGCTCAGGGGACAGGGGGAACACTGAAGCTTTCTTT.

The rearrangement uses TRBV11-2 and TRBJ2-7; tentative D call: TRBD2 (6 bases). Trimming took off 2 bases at V and 0 bases at J, with 11 bases between the two ends. The CDR3 is 15 amino acids. From germline, CDR1 is SGHAT and CDR2 FQNNGV. CDR3 sequence: CASSLIAVSSYEQYF. CDR3 bases: TGTGCCAGCAGCTTAATAGCGGTTAGCTCCTACGAGCAGTACTTC.